The 21 T cell receptor beta chains in this list originate from one sample, sequenced in a study of T cell responses to AZD1222 COVID-19 vaccine. Sequencing used immunoSEQ multiplex PCR; TCRdb keeps in-frame clones, though not all of them. The table records more than 95,000 clones, roughly 90% of them present only once. The starting material was peripheral blood, obtained on day 0 of AZD1222 vaccination. These receptors originate from an adult in good health.

The chain has TRBV11-3 and TRBJ2-7; maybe TRBD1 (5 bases). The V end lost 1 base, the J end lost 5 bases, and 15 bases lay between the germline ends. The CDR3 extends over 15 amino acids. The germline V gene encodes CDR1 SGHNT and CDR2 YENEEA. The CDR3 bases are TGTGCCAGCAGCTTAGGGGGCCAGGCGGTCGACGAGCAGTACTTC. Its translation: CASSLGGQAVDEQYF.

The CDR3 nucleotides read TGCAGCGTTGCCGGGAGCCCCTTGGAGACCCAGTACTTC. Its protein is CSVAGSPLETQYF. V is TRBV29-1 and J is TRBJ2-5; TRBD2 is a possible D gene (6 bases). Trimming took 4 bases from V and 5 from J, leaving 14 bases between them. The CDR3 length is 13 residues. Germline loops: CDR1 SQVTM, CDR2 ANQGSEA.

The chain has TRBV7-9 and TRBJ2-5, with D perhaps matching TRBD2 (7 bases). The CDR3 has 16 amino acids. Germline loops: CDR1 SEHNR, CDR2 FQNEAQ (reference sequence). Trimming shortened V by 3 bases and J by 1 base, and 15 bases separated the two germline ends. CDR3 sequence reads: CASSLAGAGAQETQYF. The CDR3 DNA is TGTGCCAGCAGCTTGGCCGGGGCGGGGGCCCAAGAGACCCAGTACTTC.

The chain is built from TRBV7-2 and TRBJ1-1, with D unclear. Germline V CDR1 and CDR2: SGHTA, FQGNSA. Between the trimmed V and J ends, which lost 1 base and 6 bases, there was a span of 12 bases. The CDR3 sequence is 14 residues long. CDR3 region: CASSLVVASPEAFF. The CDR3 nucleotides read TGTGCCAGCAGCTTAGTAGTCGCATCGCCTGAAGCTTTCTTT.

The chain carries TRBV7-2 and TRBJ2-3; 7 bases are a match to TRBD2. CDR3 length: 17 amino acids. Unmatched junction bases numbered 8, after V lost 0 bases and J lost 2 bases. Germline CDR1 reads SGHTA; CDR2 reads FQGNSA. The CDR3 reads CASSLAGSGSPTDTQYF. Here the CDR3 DNA reads TGTGCCAGCAGCTTAGCGGGTAGCGGGTCTCCCACAGATACGCAGTATTTT.

The J gene is TRBJ2-7, the V gene TRBV5-1; TRBD2 aligns across 12 bases. The germline V gene encodes CDR1 SGHRS and CDR2 YFSETQ. This CDR3 comprises 18 residues. J was trimmed by 4 bases and V by 0 bases; bases with no gene match: 11. The CDR3 coding sequence is TGCGCCAGCAGCTTGGCCGCGACTAGCGGGAGTTTAGGGTACGAGCAGTACTTC. It yields the protein CASSLAATSGSLGYEQYF.

The J gene is TRBJ2-5, the V gene TRBV7-9, with D unclear. V was trimmed by 2 bases and J by 2 bases, leaving 9 bases between them. Germline-derived CDR1 and CDR2 are SEHNR and FQNEAQ (reference sequence). The CDR3 extends over 14 amino acids. CDR3 nucleotides: TGTGCCAGCAGCTTACTTGGGAATCAAGAGACCCAGTACTTC. Its protein is CASSLLGNQETQYF.

The chain couples TRBV4-1 to TRBJ2-7; TRBD1 aligns across 9 bases. CDR3 length equals 15 residues. CDR1 is MGHRA, CDR2 YSYEKL, per germline. The V gene end was trimmed by 6 bases and the J gene end by 3 bases; junction bases not matched to a gene: 9. The CDR3 region has the DNA TGCGCCAGCAGTCTTGCGAGGACAGGGGACTACGAGCAGTACTTC. As protein: CASSLARTGDYEQYF.

V usage is TRBV4-1 and J usage is TRBJ2-7; TRBD2 matches at 11 bases. J lost 4 bases, V lost 0 bases, and 5 bases had no gene match. Germline CDR1 is MGHRA and CDR2 is YSYEKL. The CDR3 loop spans 16 amino acids. The CDR3 nucleotides read TGCGCCAGCAGCCAAGATCGTACTAGCGGGAGTTACGAGCAGTACTTC. This sequence encodes CASSQDRTSGSYEQYF.

The rearrangement links TRBV7-2 to TRBJ1-2; maybe TRBD1 (5 bases). Trimming took off 2 bases at V and 2 bases at J, with 12 bases between the two ends. Germline-derived CDR1 and CDR2 are SGHTA and FQGNSA. The CDR3 has 15 residues. The CDR3 nucleotides are TGTGCCAGCAGCTTATTTGTGACAGCAAACTATGGCTACACCTTC. As protein: CASSLFVTANYGYTF.

This chain links TRBV20-1 with TRBJ2-7, with 8 bases fitting TRBD1. Trimming at V came to 3 bases and at J to 3 bases, leaving 7 bases not matched to a gene. Germline V gene lookup returns CDR1 DFQATT and CDR2 SNEGSKA (reference sequence). This CDR3 is 14 amino acids long. CDR3 region: CSASSQGAFYEQYF. The CDR3 DNA reads TGCAGTGCTAGTAGCCAGGGGGCATTCTACGAGCAGTACTTC.

For the CDR3, the DNA is TGTGCCAGCTCACGGTCTAGCGGGATCTACAATGAGCAGTTCTTC. This translates into CASSRSSGIYNEQFF. The chain is built from TRBV18 and TRBJ2-1; 9 positions match TRBD2. The CDR3 consists of 15 residues. Trimming cost V 4 bases and J 3 bases; bases outside gene matches: 4. The germline gives CDR1 KGHSH, CDR2 LQKENI.

This chain connects TRBV5-1 to TRBJ1-3, with TRBD1 identical over 8 bases. CDR1 is SGHRS, CDR2 YFSETQ, per germline. V lost 4 bases to trimming and J lost 4 bases; unmatched junction nucleotides: 4. This CDR3 region has 14 residues. CDR3 region: CASSGDRSGNTIYF. CDR3 in DNA: TGCGCCAGCAGCGGGGACAGGTCAGGAAACACCATATATTTT.

The rearrangement links TRBV19 to TRBJ2-7; 7 bases align to TRBD2. Germline CDR1 and CDR2: LNHDA and SQIVND (reference sequence). V trimming: 6 bases; J trimming: 2 bases; junction bases outside the gene matches: 4. This CDR3 spans 13 amino acids. CDR3 region: CASSPGLPYEQYF. CDR3 nucleotide sequence: TGTGCCAGTAGCCCGGGACTACCCTACGAGCAGTACTTC.

J is TRBJ2-7 and V is TRBV4-3; D is undetermined. V dropped 0 bases and J dropped 2 bases, with 8 bases sitting between them. Per germline, CDR1 LGHNA and CDR2 YSLEER. This CDR3 spans 14 amino acids. DNA for the CDR3: TGCGCCAGCAGCCAAGATCGGGTTACCTACGAGCAGTACTTC. It encodes CASSQDRVTYEQYF.

The chain has TRBV27 and TRBJ2-1; a weak D match, TRBD2 (6 bases). V was shortened by 7 bases and J by 6 bases, with 13 bases between the two germline ends. Germline CDR1 and CDR2: MNHEY and SMNVEV (reference sequence). This CDR3 contains 13 residues. For the CDR3, the DNA is TGTGCCAGCACCCGGGGGTACGGCAATGAGCAGTTCTTC. Translation gives CASTRGYGNEQFF.

The chain joins TRBV19 to TRBJ2-2; maybe TRBD1 (6 bases). Germline assignment: CDR1 LNHDA and CDR2 SQIVND (reference sequence). This CDR3 has 15 amino acids. The V and J ends lost 7 bases and 0 bases respectively, with 12 bases between them. CDR3: CASKNRETNTGELFF. The CDR3 DNA reads TGTGCCAGTAAAAACAGGGAAACGAACACCGGGGAGCTGTTTTTT.

The rearrangement joins TRBV6-4 to TRBJ2-3, with 11 bases aligning to TRBD2. The CDR3 extends over 14 amino acids. J lost 4 bases, V lost 3 bases, and 0 bases had no gene match. The germline CDR1 and CDR2 sequences are MRHNA and SNTAGT. CDR3 DNA sequence: TGTGCCAGCAGTGAACTAGCGGGAGCAGATACGCAGTATTTT. Its protein is CASSELAGADTQYF.

The gene calls are TRBV5-1 and TRBJ2-1; 10 bases are a match to TRBD1. This CDR3 comprises 14 residues. Germline values: CDR1 SGHRS, CDR2 YFSETQ. With 3 bases clipped from V and 7 bases from J, the junction kept 4 bases outside the gene matches. CDR3 residues: CASSWGTGENEQFF. The CDR3, as DNA: TGCGCCAGCAGCTGGGGGACAGGGGAGAATGAGCAGTTCTTC.

The chain joins TRBV18 to TRBJ1-5; no clear D. The CDR3 runs to 14 residues. CDR1 and CDR2 (germline): KGHSH, LQKENI. V lost 2 bases, J lost 0 bases, and 5 bases lay in between. CDR3 coding DNA: TGTGCCAGCTCACCATTACTTAGCAATCAGCCCCAGCATTTT. The encoded protein is CASSPLLSNQPQHF.

The chain carries TRBV10-3 and TRBJ1-2; no clear D. Germline assignment: CDR1 ENHRY and CDR2 SYGVKD. This CDR3 is built from 12 residues. Trimming stripped 3 bases from V and 2 bases from J, with 4 bases between. CDR3 bases: TGTGCCATCAGTGACAGCAACTATGGCTACACCTTC. Its protein is CAISDSNYGYTF.